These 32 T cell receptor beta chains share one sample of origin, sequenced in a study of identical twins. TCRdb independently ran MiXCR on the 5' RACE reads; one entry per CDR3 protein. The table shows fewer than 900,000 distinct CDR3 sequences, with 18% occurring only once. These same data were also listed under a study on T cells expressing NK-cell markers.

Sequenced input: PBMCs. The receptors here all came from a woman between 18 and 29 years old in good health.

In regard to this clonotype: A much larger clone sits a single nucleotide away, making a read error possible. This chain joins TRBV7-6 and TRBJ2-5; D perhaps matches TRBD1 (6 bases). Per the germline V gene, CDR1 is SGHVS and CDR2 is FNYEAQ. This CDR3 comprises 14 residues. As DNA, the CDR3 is TGTGCCAGCAGCGTACAAACAGGGAGCGAGACCCTGTACTTC. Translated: CASSVQTGSETLYF. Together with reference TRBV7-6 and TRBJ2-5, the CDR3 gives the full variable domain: GAGVSQSPRYKVTKRGQDVALRCDPISGHVSLYWYRQALGQGPEFLTYFNYEAQQDKSGLPNDRFSAERPEGSISTLTIQRTEQRDSAMYRCASSVQTGSETLYFGPGTRLLVL.

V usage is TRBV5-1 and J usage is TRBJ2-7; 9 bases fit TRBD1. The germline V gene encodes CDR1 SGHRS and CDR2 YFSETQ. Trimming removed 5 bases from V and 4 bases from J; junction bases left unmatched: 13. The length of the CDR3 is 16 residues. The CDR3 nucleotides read TGCGCCAGCAGATCTTGGGCCGGGACAGGGTATTACGAGCAGTACTTC. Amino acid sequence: CASRSWAGTGYYEQYF.

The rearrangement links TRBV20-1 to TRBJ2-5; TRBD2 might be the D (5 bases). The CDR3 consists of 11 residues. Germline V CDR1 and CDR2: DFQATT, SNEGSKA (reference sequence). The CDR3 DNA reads TGCAGCCCCCTAGGGAGCGAGACCCAGTACTTC. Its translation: CSPLGSETQYF.

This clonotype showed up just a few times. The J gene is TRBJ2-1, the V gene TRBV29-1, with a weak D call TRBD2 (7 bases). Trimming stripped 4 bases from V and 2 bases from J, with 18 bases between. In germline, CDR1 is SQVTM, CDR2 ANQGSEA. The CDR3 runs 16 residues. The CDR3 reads CSVGGLAVGTYNEQFF. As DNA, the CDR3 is TGCAGCGTTGGGGGGCTAGCGGTGGGGACCTACAATGAGCAGTTCTTC.

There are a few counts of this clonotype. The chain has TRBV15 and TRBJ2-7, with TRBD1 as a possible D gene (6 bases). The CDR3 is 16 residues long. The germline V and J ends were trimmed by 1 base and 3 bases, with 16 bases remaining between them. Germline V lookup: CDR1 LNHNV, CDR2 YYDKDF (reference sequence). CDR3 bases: TGTGCCACCAGCAGAGTGGGGCAGGGGCCCCACTACGAGCAGTACTTC. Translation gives CATSRVGQGPHYEQYF.

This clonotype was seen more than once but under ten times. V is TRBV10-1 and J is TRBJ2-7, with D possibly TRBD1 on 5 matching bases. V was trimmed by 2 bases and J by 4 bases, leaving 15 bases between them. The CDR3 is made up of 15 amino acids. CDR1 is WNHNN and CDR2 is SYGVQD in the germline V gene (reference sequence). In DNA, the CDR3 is TGCGCCAGCAGTGAGAGCCCAGATGGGGCATACGAGCAGTACTTC. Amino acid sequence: CASSESPDGAYEQYF.

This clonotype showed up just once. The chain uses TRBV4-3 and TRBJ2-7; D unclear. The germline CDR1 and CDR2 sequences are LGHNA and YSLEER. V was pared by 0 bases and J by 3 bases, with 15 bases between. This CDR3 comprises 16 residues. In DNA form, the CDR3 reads TGCGCCAGCAGCCAAGATGGCATTACAGCGAACTACGAGCAGTACTTC. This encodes CASSQDGITANYEQYF.

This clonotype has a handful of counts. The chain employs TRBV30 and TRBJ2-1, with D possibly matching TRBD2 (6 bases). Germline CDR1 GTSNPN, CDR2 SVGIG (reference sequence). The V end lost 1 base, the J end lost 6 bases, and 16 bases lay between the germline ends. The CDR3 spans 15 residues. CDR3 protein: CAWSARGTPLNEQFF. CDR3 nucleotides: TGTGCCTGGAGTGCACGGGGGACCCCCCTCAATGAGCAGTTCTTC.

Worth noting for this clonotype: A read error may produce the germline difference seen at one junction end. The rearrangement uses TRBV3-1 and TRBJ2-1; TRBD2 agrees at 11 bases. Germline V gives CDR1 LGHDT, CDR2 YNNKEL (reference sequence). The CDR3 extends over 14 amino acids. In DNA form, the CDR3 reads TGTGCCAGCAGCACCCGACTAGCGGGACACGGGGGAGTCTTC. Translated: CASSTRLAGHGGVF.

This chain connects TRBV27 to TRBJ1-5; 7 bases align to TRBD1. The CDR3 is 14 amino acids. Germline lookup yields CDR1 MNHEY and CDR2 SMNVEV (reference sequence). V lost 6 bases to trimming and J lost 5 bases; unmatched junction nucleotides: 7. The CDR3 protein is CASRQTGSDQPQHF. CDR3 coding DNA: TGTGCCAGCAGGCAGACAGGGTCGGATCAGCCCCAGCATTTT.

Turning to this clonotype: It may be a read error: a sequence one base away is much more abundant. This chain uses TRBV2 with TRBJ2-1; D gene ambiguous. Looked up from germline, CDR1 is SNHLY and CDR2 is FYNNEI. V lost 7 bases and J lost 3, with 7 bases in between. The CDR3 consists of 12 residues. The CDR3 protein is CASTPDYNEQFF. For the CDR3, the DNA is TGTGCCAGCACTCCCGACTACAATGAGCAGTTCTTC.

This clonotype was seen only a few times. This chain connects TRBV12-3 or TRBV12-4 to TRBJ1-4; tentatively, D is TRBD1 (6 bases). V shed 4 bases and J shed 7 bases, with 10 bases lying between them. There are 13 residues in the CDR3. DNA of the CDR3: TGTGCCAGCAGTTCCCAGGGGTTTGAAAAACTGTTTTTT. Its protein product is CASSSQGFEKLFF.

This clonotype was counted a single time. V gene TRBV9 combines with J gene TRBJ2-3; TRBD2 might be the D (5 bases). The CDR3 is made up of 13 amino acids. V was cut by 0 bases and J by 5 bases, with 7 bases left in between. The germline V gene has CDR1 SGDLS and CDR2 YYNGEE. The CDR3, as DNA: TGTGCCAGCAGCGTAGCGAGGGAAGATACGCAGTATTTT. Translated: CASSVAREDTQYF.

The CDR3 reads CATRNRLEETQYF. As DNA, the CDR3 is TGTGCCACCAGAAACAGATTGGAAGAGACCCAGTACTTC. The chain combines TRBV15 with TRBJ2-5, with D hard to call. V dropped 6 bases and J dropped 3 bases, with 11 bases sitting between them. The V gene's germline CDR1 is LNHNV and CDR2 YYDKDF (reference sequence). The CDR3 has 13 residues. Full variable domain (remainder filled in from reference TRBV15 and TRBJ2-5): DAMVIQNPRYQVTQFGKPVTLSCSQTLNHNVMYWYQQKSSQAPKLLFHYYDKDFNNEADTPDNFQSRRPNTSFCFLDIRSPGLGDTAMYLCATRNRLEETQYFGPGTRLLVL.

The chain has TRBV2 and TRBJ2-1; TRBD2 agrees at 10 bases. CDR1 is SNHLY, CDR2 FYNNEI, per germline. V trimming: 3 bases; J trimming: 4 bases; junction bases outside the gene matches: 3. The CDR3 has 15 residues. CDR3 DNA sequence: TGTGCCAGCAGTGAGTTTAGCGGGGGGTACAATGAGCAGTTCTTC. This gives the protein CASSEFSGGYNEQFF.

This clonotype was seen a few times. The CDR3 here is CATRTSGSYEQYF. CDR3 DNA: TGTGCCACCCGGACTAGCGGGTCCTACGAGCAGTACTTC. The chain combines TRBV12-3 or TRBV12-4 with TRBJ2-7; 11 bases are a match to TRBD2. J was trimmed by 1 base and V by 10 bases; bases with no gene match: 3. The CDR3 has 13 amino acids.

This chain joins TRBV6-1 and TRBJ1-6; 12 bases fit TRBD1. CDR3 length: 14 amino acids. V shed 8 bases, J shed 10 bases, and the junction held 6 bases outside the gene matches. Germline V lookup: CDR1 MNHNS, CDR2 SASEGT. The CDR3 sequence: CASRGTGGLSPLHF. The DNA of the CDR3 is TGTGCCAGCCGGGGGACAGGGGGCCTCTCACCCCTCCACTTT.

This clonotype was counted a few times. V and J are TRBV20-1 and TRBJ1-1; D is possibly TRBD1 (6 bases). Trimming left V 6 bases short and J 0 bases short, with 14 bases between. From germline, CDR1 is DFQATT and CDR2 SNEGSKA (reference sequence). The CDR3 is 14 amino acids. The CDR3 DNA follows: TGCAGTGCCCGGGGGGCGGTCATGAACACTGAAGCTTTCTTT. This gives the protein CSARGAVMNTEAFF.

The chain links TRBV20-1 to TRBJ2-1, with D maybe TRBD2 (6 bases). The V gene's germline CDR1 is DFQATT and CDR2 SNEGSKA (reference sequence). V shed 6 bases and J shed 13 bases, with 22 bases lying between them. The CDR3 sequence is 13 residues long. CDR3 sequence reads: CSAPSLGGAFQFF. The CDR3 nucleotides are TGCAGTGCCCCATCGCTGGGCGGGGCGTTCCAGTTCTTC.

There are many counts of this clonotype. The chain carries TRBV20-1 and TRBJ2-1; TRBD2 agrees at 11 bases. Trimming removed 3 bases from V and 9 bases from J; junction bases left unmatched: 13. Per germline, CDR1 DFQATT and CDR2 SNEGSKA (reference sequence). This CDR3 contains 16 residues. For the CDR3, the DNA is TGCAGTGCTAGTCCCCGAAGGGTAGCGGGAGGGGTTGAGCAGTTCTTC. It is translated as CSASPRRVAGGVEQFF.

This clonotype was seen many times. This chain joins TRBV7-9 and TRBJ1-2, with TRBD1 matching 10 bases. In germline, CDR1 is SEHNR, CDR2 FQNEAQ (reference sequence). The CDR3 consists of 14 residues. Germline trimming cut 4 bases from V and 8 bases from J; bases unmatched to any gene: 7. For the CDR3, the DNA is TGTGCCAGCAGCTGGAGGGACAGGGGAAGCGGCTACACCTTC. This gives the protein CASSWRDRGSGYTF.

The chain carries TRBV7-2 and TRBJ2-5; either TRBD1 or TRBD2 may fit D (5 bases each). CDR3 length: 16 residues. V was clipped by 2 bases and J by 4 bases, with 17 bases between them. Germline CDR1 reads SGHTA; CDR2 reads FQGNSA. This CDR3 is CASSLISGGPLETQYF. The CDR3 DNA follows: TGTGCCAGCAGCTTAATCTCTGGGGGACCCCTAGAGACCCAGTACTTC.

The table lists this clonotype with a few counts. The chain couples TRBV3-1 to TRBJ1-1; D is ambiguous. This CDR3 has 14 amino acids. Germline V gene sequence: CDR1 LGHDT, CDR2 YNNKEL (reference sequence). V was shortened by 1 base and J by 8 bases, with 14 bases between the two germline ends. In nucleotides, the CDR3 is TGTGCCAGCAGCCAAGTGGTTGGGAGAGGCGAAGCTTTCTTT. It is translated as CASSQVVGRGEAFF.

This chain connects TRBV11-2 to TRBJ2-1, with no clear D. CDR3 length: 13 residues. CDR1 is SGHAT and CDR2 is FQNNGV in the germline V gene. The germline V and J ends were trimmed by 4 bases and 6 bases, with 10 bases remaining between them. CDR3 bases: TGTGCCAGCAGCTCCGGACGTTTCAATGAGCAGTTCTTC. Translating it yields CASSSGRFNEQFF.

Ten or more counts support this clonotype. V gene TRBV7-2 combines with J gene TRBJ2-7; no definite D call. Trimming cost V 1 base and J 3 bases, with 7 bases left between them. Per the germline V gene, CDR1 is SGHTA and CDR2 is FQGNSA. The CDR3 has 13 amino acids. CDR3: CASSLVGRYEQYF. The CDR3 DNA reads TGTGCCAGCAGCTTAGTCGGGCGCTACGAGCAGTACTTC.

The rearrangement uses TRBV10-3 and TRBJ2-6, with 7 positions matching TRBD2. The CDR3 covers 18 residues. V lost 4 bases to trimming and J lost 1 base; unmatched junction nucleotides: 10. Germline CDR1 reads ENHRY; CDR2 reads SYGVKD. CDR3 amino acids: CAISVRLAVKSGANVLTF. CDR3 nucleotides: TGTGCCATCAGTGTTCGCCTAGCGGTAAAATCTGGGGCCAACGTCCTGACTTTC.

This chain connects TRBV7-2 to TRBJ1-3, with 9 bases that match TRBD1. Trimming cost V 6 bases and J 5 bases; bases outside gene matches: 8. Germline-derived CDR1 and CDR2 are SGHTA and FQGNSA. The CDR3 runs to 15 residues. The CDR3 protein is CASSSSGQGRNTIYF. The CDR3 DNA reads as TGTGCCAGCAGTTCCTCGGGACAGGGTCGAAACACCATATATTTT.

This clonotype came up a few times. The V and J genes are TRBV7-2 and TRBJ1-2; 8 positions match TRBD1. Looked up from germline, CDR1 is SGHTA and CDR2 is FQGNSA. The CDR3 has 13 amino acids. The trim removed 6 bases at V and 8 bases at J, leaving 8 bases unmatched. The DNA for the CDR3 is TGTGCCAGCAGGCAGGGGGCAGGAGGGGGCTACACCTTC. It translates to CASRQGAGGGYTF.

Written as DNA, the CDR3 is TGTGCCAGCAGCTTAGCTAAGGACCCGATGGAGACCGGGGAGCTGTTTTTT. Translation: CASSLAKDPMETGELFF. The V and J genes are TRBV7-9 and TRBJ2-2, with D uncertain. The CDR3 loop spans 17 amino acids. The germline V gene has CDR1 SEHNR and CDR2 FQNEAQ (reference sequence). V was shortened by 0 bases and J by 5 bases, with 16 bases between the two germline ends.

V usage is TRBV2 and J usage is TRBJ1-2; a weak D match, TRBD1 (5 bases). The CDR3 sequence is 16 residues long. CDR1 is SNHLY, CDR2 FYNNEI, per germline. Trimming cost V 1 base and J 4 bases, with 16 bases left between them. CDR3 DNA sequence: TGTGCCAGCAGTGAAGAGTCACGGGGCTCGGGCTATGGCTACACCTTC. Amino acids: CASSEESRGSGYGYTF.

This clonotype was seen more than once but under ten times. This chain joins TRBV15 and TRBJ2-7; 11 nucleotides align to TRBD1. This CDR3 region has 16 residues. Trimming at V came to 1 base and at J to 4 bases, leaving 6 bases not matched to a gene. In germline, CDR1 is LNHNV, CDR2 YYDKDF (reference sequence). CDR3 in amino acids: CATSRAMGQGVYEQYF. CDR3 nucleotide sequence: TGTGCCACCAGCAGAGCTATGGGACAGGGGGTGTACGAGCAGTACTTC.

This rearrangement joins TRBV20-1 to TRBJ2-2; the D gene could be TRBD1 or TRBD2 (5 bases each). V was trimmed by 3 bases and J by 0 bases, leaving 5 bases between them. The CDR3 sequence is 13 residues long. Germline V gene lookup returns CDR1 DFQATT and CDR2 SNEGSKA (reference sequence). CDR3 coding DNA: TGCAGTGCTAGGGGACCGAACACCGGGGAGCTGTTTTTT. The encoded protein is CSARGPNTGELFF.